A selection of T cell receptor beta chains follows, all from one sample in a study of T-cell memory formation after mild COVID-19. One entry per CDR3 protein, called by TCRdb with MiXCR from the 5' RACE reads. The repertoire holds around 300,000 distinct CDR3 sequences, with under 8.5% as singletons. Sequenced: PBMCs or a T cell subset sorted from them (not recorded which). The source is a man younger than 35 who had mild COVID-19 (a few samples of this study predate the infection). Cell type and time point are not known. Each CDR3 is given with its conserved first and last residue. D genes are given only for firm matches. Size values are once, few and many counts, or a class for expanded clones, and some rows have none.

abundance: .
v_gene: TRBV6-2/TRBV6-3
d_gene: .
j_gene: TRBJ1-1
CDR3nt: TGTGCCAGCACCGACTTTGGTATGGACACTGAAGCTTTCTTT
CDR3aa: CASTDFGMDTEAFF

abundance: many
v_gene: TRBV5-1
d_gene: .
j_gene: TRBJ2-1
CDR3nt: TGCGCCAGCAGCTTGGTATCAGGGACCGATGAGCAGTTCTTC
CDR3aa: CASSLVSGTDEQFF

abundance: many
v_gene: TRBV30
d_gene: .
j_gene: TRBJ1-6
CDR3nt: TGTGCCTGGAGTGAGGGTTTAGAATCACCCCTCCACTTT
CDR3aa: CAWSEGLESPLHF

abundance: few
v_gene: TRBV5-1
d_gene: .
j_gene: TRBJ1-1
CDR3nt: TGCGCCAGCAGCTTGGATCCAGGGACCCACACTGAAGCTTTCTTT
CDR3aa: CASSLDPGTHTEAFF

abundance: .
v_gene: TRBV7-9
d_gene: .
j_gene: TRBJ1-1
CDR3nt: TGTGCCAGCAGCTTAGCAGGGATTACTGAAGCTTTCTTT
CDR3aa: CASSLAGITEAFF

abundance: many
v_gene: TRBV4-3
d_gene: .
j_gene: TRBJ2-1
CDR3nt: TGCGCCAGCAGCCGATACGCCGGGGACAATGAGCAGTTCTTC
CDR3aa: CASSRYAGDNEQFF

abundance: few
v_gene: TRBV28
d_gene: TRBD1
j_gene: TRBJ1-6
CDR3nt: TGTGCCAGCAGGACAGGGGATGATTCACCCCTCCACTTT
CDR3aa: CASRTGDDSPLHF

abundance: .
v_gene: TRBV20-1
d_gene: TRBD1
j_gene: TRBJ1-5
CDR3nt: TGCAGTGCTGGTGACAGGGGGGATCAGCCCCAGCATTTT
CDR3aa: CSAGDRGDQPQHF

abundance: many
v_gene: TRBV5-1
d_gene: TRBD2
j_gene: TRBJ2-5
CDR3nt: TGCGCCAGCAGCGGACGAGGACTAGCTTGGGAGACCCAGTACTTC
CDR3aa: CASSGRGLAWETQYF

abundance: few
v_gene: TRBV7-5
d_gene: .
j_gene: TRBJ1-1
CDR3nt: .
CDR3aa: CISVPEAARDRDRDTEAFF

abundance: .
v_gene: TRBV5-6
d_gene: TRBD1
j_gene: TRBJ2-1
CDR3nt: TGTGCCAGCAGGCCTCCGGGACAGGGTTATGAGCAGTTCTTC
CDR3aa: CASRPPGQGYEQFF

abundance: many
v_gene: TRBV5-1
d_gene: .
j_gene: TRBJ2-2
CDR3nt: TGCGCCAGCAGCTTGCGGGGCGAGGGGACCGGGGAGCTGTTTTTT
CDR3aa: CASSLRGEGTGELFF

abundance: few
v_gene: TRBV7-2
d_gene: .
j_gene: TRBJ1-2
CDR3nt: TGTGCCAGCAGTCCCCGGCCGGCGGGGAGACGGACGGGCTACACCTTC
CDR3aa: CASSPRPAGRRTGYTF

abundance: few
v_gene: TRBV18
d_gene: .
j_gene: TRBJ2-3
CDR3nt: TGTGCCAGCTCACCCGAGGCCAGGGGGGGCTCAGATACGCAGTATTTT
CDR3aa: CASSPEARGGSDTQYF

abundance: few
v_gene: TRBV12-3/TRBV12-4
d_gene: TRBD1
j_gene: TRBJ1-6
CDR3nt: TGTGCCAGCACCCCAGGGGGCGAATCACCCCTCCACTTT
CDR3aa: CASTPGGESPLHF

abundance: .
v_gene: TRBV20-1
d_gene: TRBD1
j_gene: TRBJ2-3
CDR3nt: TGCAGTGCTAGAGCTGTAAGGGGGCGCACAGATACGCAGTATTTT
CDR3aa: CSARAVRGRTDTQYF

abundance: .
v_gene: TRBV6-5
d_gene: TRBD1
j_gene: TRBJ1-2
CDR3nt: TGTGCCAGCAGTTACTTAGGACAGGGCTATGGCTACACCTTC
CDR3aa: CASSYLGQGYGYTF

abundance: .
v_gene: TRBV27
d_gene: .
j_gene: TRBJ1-5
CDR3nt: TGTGCCAGCAGTTTATCGGGGGTCCCGAATCAGCCCCAGCATTTT
CDR3aa: CASSLSGVPNQPQHF

abundance: many
v_gene: TRBV7-9
d_gene: TRBD2
j_gene: TRBJ2-5
CDR3nt: TGTGCCAGCAGCCCTCGGGAGGGAGAGACCCAGTACTTC
CDR3aa: CASSPREGETQYF

abundance: few
v_gene: TRBV5-1
d_gene: TRBD2
j_gene: TRBJ2-1
CDR3nt: TGCGCCAGCAGCTTGGAGGGACTAGCGGGGCCAGAGCAGTTCTTC
CDR3aa: CASSLEGLAGPEQFF

abundance: .
v_gene: TRBV28
d_gene: .
j_gene: TRBJ1-1
CDR3nt: TGTGCCAGCACCGTGGACGCGAACACTGAAGCTTTCTTT
CDR3aa: CASTVDANTEAFF

abundance: .
v_gene: TRBV7-2
d_gene: .
j_gene: TRBJ2-3
CDR3nt: TGTGCCAGCAGCTCCCCGCCGGGCGGGCCAGATACGCAGTATTTT
CDR3aa: CASSSPPGGPDTQYF

abundance: few
v_gene: TRBV20-1
d_gene: .
j_gene: TRBJ2-3
CDR3nt: TGCAGTGCTAGAAGTCCAGCTAGACATCTAGATACGCAGTATTTT
CDR3aa: CSARSPARHLDTQYF